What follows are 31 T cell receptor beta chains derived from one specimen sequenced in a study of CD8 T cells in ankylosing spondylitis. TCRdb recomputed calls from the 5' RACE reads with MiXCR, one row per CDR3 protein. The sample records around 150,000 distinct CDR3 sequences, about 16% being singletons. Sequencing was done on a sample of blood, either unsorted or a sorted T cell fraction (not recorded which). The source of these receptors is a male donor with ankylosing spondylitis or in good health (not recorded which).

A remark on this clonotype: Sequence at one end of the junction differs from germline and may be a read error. CDR3 in amino acids: CASSPVETLYF. CDR3 sequence (DNA): TGTGCCAGCAGCCCCGTGGAGACCCTGTACTTC. J is TRBJ2-5 and V is TRBV7-7, with D hard to call. CDR1 is SSHAT and CDR2 is FNYEAQ in the germline V gene (reference sequence). The CDR3 has 11 amino acids.

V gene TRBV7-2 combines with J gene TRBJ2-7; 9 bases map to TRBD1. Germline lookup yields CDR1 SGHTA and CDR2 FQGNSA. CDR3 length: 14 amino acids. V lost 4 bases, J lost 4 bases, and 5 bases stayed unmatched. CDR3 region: CASSYRDREYEQYF. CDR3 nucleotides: TGTGCCAGCAGCTACCGGGACAGGGAATACGAGCAGTACTTC.

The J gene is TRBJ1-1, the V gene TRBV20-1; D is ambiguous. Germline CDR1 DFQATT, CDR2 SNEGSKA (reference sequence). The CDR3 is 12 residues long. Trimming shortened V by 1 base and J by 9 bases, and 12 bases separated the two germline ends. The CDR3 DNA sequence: TGCAGTGCTAGAGGGGGAGGGCAGAAAGCTTTCTTT. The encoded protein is CSARGGGQKAFF.

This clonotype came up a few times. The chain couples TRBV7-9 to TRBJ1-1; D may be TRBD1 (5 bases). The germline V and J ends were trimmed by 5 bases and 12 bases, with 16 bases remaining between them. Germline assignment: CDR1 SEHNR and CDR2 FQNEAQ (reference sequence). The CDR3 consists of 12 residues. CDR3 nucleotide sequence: TGTGCCAGCAGCCCCGGGACGGGTTCGACTTTCTTT. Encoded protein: CASSPGTGSTFF.

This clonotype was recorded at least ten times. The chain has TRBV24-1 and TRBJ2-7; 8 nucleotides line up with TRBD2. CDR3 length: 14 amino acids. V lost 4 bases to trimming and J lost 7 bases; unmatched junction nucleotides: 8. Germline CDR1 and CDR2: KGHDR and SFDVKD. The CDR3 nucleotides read TGTGCCACCAGTGACCCAGCGGGAGCGTCTGAGCAGTACTTC. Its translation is CATSDPAGASEQYF.

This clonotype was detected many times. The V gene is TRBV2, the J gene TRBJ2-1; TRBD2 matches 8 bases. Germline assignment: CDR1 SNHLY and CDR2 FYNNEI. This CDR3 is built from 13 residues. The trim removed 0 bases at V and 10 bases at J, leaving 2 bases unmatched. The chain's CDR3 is CASSEAGLVEQFF. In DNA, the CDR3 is TGTGCCAGCAGTGAAGCGGGACTAGTCGAGCAGTTCTTC.

The CDR3 is CASSQDKGGVLYF. CDR3 bases: TGTGCCAGCAGCCAAGATAAGGGTGGCGTTCTGTACTTC. The rearrangement links TRBV3-1 to TRBJ2-4; D uncertain. V gave up 0 bases and J gave up 15 bases, with 15 bases separating them. The germline gives CDR1 LGHDT, CDR2 YNNKEL (reference sequence). CDR3 length equals 13 residues.

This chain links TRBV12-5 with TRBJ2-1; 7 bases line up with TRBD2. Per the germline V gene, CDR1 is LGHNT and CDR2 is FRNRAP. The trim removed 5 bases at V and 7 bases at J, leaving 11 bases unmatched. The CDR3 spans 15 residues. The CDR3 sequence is CASGLLVPGLNEQFF. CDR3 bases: TGTGCTAGTGGTCTACTGGTCCCGGGACTAAATGAGCAGTTCTTC.

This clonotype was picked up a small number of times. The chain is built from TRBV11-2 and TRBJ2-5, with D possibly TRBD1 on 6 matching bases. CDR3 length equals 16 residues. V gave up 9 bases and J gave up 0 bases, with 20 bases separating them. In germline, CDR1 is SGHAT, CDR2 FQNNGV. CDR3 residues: CASKNIRGRDQETQYF. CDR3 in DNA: TGTGCCAGTAAAAATATCAGGGGCAGAGACCAAGAGACCCAGTACTTC.

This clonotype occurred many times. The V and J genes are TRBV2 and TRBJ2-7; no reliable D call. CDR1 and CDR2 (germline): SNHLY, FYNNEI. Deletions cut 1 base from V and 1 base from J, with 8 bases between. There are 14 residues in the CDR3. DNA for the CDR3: TGTGCCAGCAGTGAAGGGGGTAAATCCTACGAGCAGTACTTC. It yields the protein CASSEGGKSYEQYF.

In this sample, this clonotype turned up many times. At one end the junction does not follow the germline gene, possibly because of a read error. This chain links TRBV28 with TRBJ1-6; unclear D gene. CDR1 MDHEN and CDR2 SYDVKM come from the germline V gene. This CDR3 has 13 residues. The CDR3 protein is CASSYSSGSLVSF. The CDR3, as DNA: TGTGCCAGCAGTTACTCCTCGGGATCCTTAGTCTCATTT.

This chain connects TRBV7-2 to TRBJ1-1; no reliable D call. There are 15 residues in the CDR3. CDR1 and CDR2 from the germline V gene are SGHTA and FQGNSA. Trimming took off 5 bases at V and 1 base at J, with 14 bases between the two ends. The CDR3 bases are TGTGCCAGCAGCAGCCGCAGGTACAAGAACACTGAAGCTTTCTTT. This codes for CASSSRRYKNTEAFF. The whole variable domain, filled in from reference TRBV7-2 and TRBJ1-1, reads GAGVSQSPSNKVTEKGKDVELRCDPISGHTALYWYRQSLGQGLEFLIYFQGNSAPDKSGLPSDRFSAERTGGSVSTLTIQRTQQEDSAVYLCASSSRRYKNTEAFFGQGTRLTVV.

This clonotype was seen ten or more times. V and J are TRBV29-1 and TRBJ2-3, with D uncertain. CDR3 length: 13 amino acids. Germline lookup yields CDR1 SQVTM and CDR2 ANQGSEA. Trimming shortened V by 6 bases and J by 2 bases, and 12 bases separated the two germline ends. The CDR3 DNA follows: TGCAGCGTCGCGCGGTACCCCACAGATACGCAGTATTTT. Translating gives CSVARYPTDTQYF.

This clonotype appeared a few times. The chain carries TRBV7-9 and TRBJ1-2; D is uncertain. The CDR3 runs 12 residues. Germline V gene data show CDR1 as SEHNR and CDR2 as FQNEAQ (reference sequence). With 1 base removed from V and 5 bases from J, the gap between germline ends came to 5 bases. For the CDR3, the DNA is TGTGCCAGCAGCTTAGAACAGTATGGCTACACCTTC. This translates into CASSLEQYGYTF.

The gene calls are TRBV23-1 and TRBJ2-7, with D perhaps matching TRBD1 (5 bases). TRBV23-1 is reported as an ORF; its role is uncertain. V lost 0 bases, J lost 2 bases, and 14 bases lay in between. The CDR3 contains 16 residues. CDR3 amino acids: CASSQSIDSDTYEQYF. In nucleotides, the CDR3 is TGCGCCAGCAGTCAATCGATTGACAGTGATACCTACGAGCAGTACTTC.

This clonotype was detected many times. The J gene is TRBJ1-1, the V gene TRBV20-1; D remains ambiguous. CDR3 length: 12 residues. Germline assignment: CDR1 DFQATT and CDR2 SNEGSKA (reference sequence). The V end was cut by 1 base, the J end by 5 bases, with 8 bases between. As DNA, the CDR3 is TGCAGTGCTAGAGTGGCGGGTACTGAAGCTTTCTTT. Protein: CSARVAGTEAFF.

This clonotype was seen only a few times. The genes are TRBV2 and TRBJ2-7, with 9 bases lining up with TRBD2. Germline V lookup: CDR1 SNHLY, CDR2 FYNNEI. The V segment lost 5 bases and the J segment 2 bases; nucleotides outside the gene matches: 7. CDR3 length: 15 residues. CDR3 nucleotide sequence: TGTGCCAGCAGTCCTCTGACTAGCGGTCCCTACGAGCAGTACTTC. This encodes CASSPLTSGPYEQYF.

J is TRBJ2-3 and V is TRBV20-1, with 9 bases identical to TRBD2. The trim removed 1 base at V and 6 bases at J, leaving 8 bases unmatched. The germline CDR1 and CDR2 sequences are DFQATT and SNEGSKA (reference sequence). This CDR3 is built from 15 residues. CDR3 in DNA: TGCAGTGCTAGAGTCTTTTCAGCGGGAGGTGATACGCAGTATTTT. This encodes CSARVFSAGGDTQYF.

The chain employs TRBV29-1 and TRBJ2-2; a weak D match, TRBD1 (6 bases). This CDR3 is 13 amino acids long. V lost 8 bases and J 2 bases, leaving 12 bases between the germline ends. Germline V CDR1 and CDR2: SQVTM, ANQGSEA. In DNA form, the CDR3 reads TGCAGCATAGGACAGCAAAACACCGGGGAGCTGTTTTTT. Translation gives CSIGQQNTGELFF.

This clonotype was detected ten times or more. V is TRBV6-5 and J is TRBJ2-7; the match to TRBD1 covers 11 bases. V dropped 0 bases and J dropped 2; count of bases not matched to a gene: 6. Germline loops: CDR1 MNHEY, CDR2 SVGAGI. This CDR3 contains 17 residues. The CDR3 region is CASSYSSPGQGAYEQYF. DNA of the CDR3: TGTGCCAGCAGTTACTCTTCGCCGGGACAGGGGGCCTACGAGCAGTACTTC.

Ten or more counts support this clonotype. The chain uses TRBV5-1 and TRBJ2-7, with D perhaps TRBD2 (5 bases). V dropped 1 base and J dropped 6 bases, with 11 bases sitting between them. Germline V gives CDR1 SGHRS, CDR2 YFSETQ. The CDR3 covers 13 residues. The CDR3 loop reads CASSLRGPGEQYF. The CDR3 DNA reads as TGCGCCAGCAGCTTGCGGGGTCCGGGCGAGCAGTACTTC. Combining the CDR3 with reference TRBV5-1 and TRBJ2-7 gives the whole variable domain KAGVTQTPRYLIKTRGQQVTLSCSPISGHRSVSWYQQTPGQGLQFLFEYFSETQRNKGNFPGRFSGRQFSNSRSEMNVSTLELGDSALYLCASSLRGPGEQYFGPGTRLTVT.

The CDR3 nucleotides read TGTGCCAGCAGTGTCAATCGACAGAAATACGAGCAGTACTTC. Translating gives CASSVNRQKYEQYF. The chain carries TRBV6-1 and TRBJ2-7; D is possibly TRBD1 (5 bases). V shed 4 bases and J shed 4 bases, with 14 bases lying between them. The CDR3 runs 14 residues. Per the germline V gene, CDR1 is MNHNS and CDR2 is SASEGT.

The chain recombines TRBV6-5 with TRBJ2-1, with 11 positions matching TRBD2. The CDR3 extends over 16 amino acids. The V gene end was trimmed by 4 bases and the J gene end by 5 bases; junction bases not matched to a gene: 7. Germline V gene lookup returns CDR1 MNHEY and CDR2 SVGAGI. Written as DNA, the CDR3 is TGTGCCAGCAGTTTCATTGGGACTAGCGGCCACAATGAGCAGTTCTTC. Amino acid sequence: CASSFIGTSGHNEQFF.

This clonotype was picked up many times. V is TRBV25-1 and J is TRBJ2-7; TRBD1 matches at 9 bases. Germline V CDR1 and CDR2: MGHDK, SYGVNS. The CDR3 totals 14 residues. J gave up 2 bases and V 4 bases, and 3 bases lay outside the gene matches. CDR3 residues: CASSGTGEPYEQYF. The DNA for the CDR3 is TGTGCCAGCAGTGGGACAGGGGAGCCCTACGAGCAGTACTTC.

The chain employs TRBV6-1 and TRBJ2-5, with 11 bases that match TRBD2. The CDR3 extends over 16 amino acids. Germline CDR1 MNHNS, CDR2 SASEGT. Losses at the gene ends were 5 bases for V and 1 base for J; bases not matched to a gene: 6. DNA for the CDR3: TGTGCCAGCAGTAAGGGACTAGCGGACTTCCAAGAGACCCAGTACTTC. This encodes CASSKGLADFQETQYF.

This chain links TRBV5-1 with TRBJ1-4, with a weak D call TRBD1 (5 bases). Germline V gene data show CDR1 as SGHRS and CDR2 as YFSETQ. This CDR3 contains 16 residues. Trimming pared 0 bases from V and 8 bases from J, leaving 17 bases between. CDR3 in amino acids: CASSLEGRGRDEKLFF. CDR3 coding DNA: TGCGCCAGCAGCTTGGAGGGCCGGGGGAGAGACGAAAAACTGTTTTTT. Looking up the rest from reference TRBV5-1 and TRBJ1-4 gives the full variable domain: KAGVTQTPRYLIKTRGQQVTLSCSPISGHRSVSWYQQTPGQGLQFLFEYFSETQRNKGNFPGRFSGRQFSNSRSEMNVSTLELGDSALYLCASSLEGRGRDEKLFFGSGTQLSVL.

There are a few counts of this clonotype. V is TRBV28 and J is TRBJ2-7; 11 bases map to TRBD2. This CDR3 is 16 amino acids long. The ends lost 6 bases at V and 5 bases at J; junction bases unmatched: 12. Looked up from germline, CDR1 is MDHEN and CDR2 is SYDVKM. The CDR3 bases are TGTGCCAGCAGCATCCCAACTAGCGGGAGCCCCCACGAGCAGTACTTC. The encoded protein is CASSIPTSGSPHEQYF.

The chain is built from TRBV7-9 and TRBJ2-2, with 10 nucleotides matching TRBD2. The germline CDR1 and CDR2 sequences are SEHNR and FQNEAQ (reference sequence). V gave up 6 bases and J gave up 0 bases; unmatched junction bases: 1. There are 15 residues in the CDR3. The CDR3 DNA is TGTGCCAGCAGACTAGCGGGATCGAACACCGGGGAGCTGTTTTTT. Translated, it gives CASRLAGSNTGELFF.

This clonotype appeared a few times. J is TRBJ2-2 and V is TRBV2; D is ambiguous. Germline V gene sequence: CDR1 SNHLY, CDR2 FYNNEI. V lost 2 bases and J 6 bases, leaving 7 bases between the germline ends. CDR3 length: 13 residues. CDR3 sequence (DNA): TGTGCCAGCAGTGAATGGGTCCCCGGGGAGCTGTTTTTT. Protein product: CASSEWVPGELFF.

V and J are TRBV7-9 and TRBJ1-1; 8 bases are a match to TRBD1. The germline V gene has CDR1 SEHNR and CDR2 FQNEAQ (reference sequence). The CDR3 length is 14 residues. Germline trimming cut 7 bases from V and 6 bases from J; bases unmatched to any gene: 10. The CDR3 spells CASTMTGAVAEAFF. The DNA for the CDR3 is TGTGCCAGCACTATGACAGGGGCGGTCGCTGAAGCTTTCTTT.

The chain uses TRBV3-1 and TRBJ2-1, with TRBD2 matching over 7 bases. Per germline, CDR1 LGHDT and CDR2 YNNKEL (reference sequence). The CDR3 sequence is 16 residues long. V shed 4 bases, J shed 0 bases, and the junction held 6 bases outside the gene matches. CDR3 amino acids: CASSPLAVRSYNEQFF. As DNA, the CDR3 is TGTGCCAGCAGCCCCCTAGCGGTTCGCTCCTACAATGAGCAGTTCTTC.